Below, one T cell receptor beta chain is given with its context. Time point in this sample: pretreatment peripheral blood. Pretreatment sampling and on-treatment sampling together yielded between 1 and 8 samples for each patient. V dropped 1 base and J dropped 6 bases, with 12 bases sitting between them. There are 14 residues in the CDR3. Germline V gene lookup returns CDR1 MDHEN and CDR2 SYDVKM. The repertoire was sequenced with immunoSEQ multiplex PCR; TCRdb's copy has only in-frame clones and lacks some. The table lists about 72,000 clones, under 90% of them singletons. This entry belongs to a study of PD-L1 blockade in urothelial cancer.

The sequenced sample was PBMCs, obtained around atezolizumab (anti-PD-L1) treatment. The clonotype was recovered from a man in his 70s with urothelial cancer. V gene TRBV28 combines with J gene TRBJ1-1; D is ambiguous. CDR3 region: CASSLFAVTPEAFF. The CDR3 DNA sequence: TGTGCCAGCAGTTTATTTGCAGTTACCCCTGAAGCTTTCTTT.